This T cell receptor (beta chain) was captured in a study of CD8 T cells in Susac syndrome. With random hexamers, reverse transcription was performed on roughly 0.5 to 1 ug of RNA. A multiplex approach, immunoSEQ multiplex PCR, amplified TCR beta CDR3 across 54 Vbeta and 13 Jbeta. TCRdb re-analysed the immunoSEQ multiplex PCR reads in MiXCR, keeping a single row per CDR3 protein. The sample lists about 66,000 distinct CDR3 sequences; about 94% were seen once. Peripheral blood CD8+ and CD4+ T cells were profiled by TCR beta sequencing. The multiple sclerosis control group consisted of treatment-naive patients whose relapsing-remitting disease, which was either stable or active, fulfilled revised McDonald criteria. FACS was used to enrich TEMRA cells, whereas the CD8+ and CD4+ T cells were obtained by negative isolation. The specimen was CD8+ T cells from PBMCs. This sequence was found in a human donor with multiple sclerosis.

The CDR3 nucleotides read TGTGCCAGCAGCGTAACAGGGACTAGCGGGGGTATTGAGCAGTTCTTC. Its translation: CASSVTGTSGGIEQFF. V is TRBV9 and J is TRBJ2-1; TRBD2 matches at 14 bases. Germline lookup yields CDR1 SGDLS and CDR2 YYNGEE. The length of the CDR3 is 16 residues. V lost 1 base and J lost 9; bases outside the gene matches: 6.